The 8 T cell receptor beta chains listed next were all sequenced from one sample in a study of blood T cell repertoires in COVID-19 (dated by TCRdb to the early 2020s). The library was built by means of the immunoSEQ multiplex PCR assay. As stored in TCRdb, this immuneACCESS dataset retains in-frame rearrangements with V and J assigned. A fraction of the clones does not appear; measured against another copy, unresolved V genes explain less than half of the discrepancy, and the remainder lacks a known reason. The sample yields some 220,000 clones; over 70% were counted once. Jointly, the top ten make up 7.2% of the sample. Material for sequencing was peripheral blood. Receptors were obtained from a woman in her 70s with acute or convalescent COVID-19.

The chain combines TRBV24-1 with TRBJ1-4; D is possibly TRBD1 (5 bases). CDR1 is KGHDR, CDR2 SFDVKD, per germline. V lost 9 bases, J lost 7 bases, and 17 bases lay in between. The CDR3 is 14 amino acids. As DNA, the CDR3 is TGTGCCACCGGAGACGCTCGGGGGGTTGAAAAACTGTTTTTT. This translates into CATGDARGVEKLFF.

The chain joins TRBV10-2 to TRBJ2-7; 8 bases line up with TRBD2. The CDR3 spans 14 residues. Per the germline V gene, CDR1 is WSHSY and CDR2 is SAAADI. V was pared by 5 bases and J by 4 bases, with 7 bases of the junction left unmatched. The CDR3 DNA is TGCGCCAGCAGTTTAAGCGGGGGTCCTTACGAGCAGTACTTC. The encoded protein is CASSLSGGPYEQYF.

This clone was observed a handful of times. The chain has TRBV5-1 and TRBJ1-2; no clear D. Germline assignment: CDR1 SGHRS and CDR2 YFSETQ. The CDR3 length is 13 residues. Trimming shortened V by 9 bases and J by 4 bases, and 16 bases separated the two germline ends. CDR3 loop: CATHISRIYGYTF. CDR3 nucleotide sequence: TGCGCCACACACATCTCCAGAATCTATGGCTACACCTTC.

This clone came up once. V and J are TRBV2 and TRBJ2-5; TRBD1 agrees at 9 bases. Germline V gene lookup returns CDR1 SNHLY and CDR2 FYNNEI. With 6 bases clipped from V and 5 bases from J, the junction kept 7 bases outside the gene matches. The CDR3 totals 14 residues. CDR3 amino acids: CASRGTGRIETQYF. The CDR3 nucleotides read TGTGCCAGCAGGGGGACAGGGCGGATTGAGACCCAGTACTTC.

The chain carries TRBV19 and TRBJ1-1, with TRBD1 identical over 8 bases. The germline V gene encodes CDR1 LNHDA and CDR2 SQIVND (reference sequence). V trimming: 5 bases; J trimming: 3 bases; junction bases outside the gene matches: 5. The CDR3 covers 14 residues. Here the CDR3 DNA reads TGTGCCAGTAGTCTCCGACAGGGGTACACTGAAGCTTTCTTT. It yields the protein CASSLRQGYTEAFF.

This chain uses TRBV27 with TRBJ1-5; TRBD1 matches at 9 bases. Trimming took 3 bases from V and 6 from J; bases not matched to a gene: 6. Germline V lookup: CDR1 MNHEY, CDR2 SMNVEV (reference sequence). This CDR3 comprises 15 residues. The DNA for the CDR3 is TGTGCCAGCAGTTTGTGGGGACAGGGAAGTCAGCCCCAGCATTTT. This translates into CASSLWGQGSQPQHF.

CDR3 in amino acids: CASGLVGGDGTQYF. The CDR3, as DNA: TGTGCTAGTGGTTTGGTCGGAGGGGATGGTACGCAGTATTTT. The chain is built from TRBV12-5 and TRBJ2-3; tentatively, D is TRBD2 (6 bases). This CDR3 is built from 14 residues. Germline CDR1 and CDR2: LGHNT and FRNRAP. The V end was cut by 0 bases, the J end by 8 bases, with 12 bases between. Based on the CDR3 plus reference TRBV12-5 and TRBJ2-3, the full variable domain is DARVTQTPRHKVTEMGQEVTMRCQPILGHNTVFWYRQTMMQGLELLAYFRNRAPLDDSGMPKDRFSAEMPDATLATLKIQPSEPRDSAVYFCASGLVGGDGTQYFGPGTRLTVL.

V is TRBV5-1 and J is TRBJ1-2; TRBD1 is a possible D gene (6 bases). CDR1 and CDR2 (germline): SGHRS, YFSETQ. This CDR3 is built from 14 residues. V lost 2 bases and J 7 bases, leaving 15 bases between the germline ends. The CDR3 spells CASSLQGFEGGYTF. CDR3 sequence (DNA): TGCGCCAGCAGCTTACAGGGTTTTGAAGGTGGCTACACCTTC. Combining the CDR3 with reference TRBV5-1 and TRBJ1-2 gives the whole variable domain KAGVTQTPRYLIKTRGQQVTLSCSPISGHRSVSWYQQTPGQGLQFLFEYFSETQRNKGNFPGRFSGRQFSNSRSEMNVSTLELGDSALYLCASSLQGFEGGYTFGSGTRLTVV.